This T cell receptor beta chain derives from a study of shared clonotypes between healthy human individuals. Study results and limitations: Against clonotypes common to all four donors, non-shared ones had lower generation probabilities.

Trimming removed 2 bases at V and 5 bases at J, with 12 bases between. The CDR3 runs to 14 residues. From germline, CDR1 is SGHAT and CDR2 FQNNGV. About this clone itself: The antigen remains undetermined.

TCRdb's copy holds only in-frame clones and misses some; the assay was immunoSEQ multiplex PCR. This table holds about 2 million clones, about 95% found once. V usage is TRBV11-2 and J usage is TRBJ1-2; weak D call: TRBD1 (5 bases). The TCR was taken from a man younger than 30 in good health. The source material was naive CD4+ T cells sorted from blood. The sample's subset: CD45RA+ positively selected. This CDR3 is CASSLTQGGYGYTF. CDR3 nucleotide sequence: TGTGCCAGCAGCTTAACGCAGGGAGGGTATGGCTACACCTTC. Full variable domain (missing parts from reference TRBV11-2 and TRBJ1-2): EAGVAQSPRYKIIEKRQSVAFWCNPISGHATLYWYQQILGQGPKLLIQFQNNGVVDDSQLPKDRFSAERLKGVDSTLKIQPAKLEDSAVYLCASSLTQGGYGYTFGSGTRLTVV.